This T cell receptor (beta chain) was recovered during a study of cytomegalovirus exposure and HLA in healthy donors. Study results and limitations: Later analysis identified over 15,000 TCR beta sequences associated with HLA alleles, using a false discovery rate threshold of 0.05. Later analysis identified a missense DCLRE1C variant that was linked to TCR beta V- and J-gene trimming. Exclusion applied to some V segments, including TRBV6-2 and TRBV6-3, as they were indistinguishable. In an earlier analysis, about 90% or about 30%: the productive usage of most TCR beta V segments.

The PCR employed 60 Vbeta primers together with 13 Jbeta primers. Libraries were prepared by immunoSEQ multiplex PCR; TCRdb keeps only in-frame clonotypes and omits some of them. The sample consists of 100,000 to 150,000 clones, around 80% of them appearing once. As for this clone: Its antigen is unknown.

V lost 3 bases, J lost 3 bases, and 16 bases lay in between. CDR1 is SGHKS, CDR2 YYEKEE, per germline (reference sequence). The CDR3 spans 15 residues. The chain couples TRBV5-5 to TRBJ2-7, with D maybe TRBD1 (7 bases). Sample: PBMCs. The clonotype comes from a female donor in good health and CMV-seropositive. CDR3 in amino acids: CASSSLPGGYYEQYF. The CDR3 DNA sequence: TGTGCCAGCAGCTCATTACCAGGGGGGTACTACGAGCAGTACTTC.